This TCR beta chain was documented in a study of cytomegalovirus exposure and HLA in healthy donors. Study overall: Researchers previously reported finding roughly 120 million unique TCR beta sequences from around 200 million T cells. Findings and limits, study-wide: Trimming of TCR beta V- and J-genes showed a link, identified in a later analysis, to a missense DCLRE1C variant. Excluded were some V segments that proved indistinguishable, including TRBV6-2 and TRBV6-3. Accurate prediction of most subjects' HLA-A and HLA-B alleles from TCR beta sequences was reported.

Note on this clone: Its antigen is still unknown.

This CDR3 spans 14 amino acids. Trimming at V came to 5 bases and at J to 7 bases, leaving 7 bases not matched to a gene. Germline CDR1 and CDR2: SGHVS and FQNEAQ. Primers: 60 Vbeta forward and 13 Jbeta reverse. Clones were sequenced by immunoSEQ multiplex PCR, and TCRdb holds only the in-frame ones, with some missing. The sample comprises approximately 110,000 clones, 65% to 80% of which are singletons, and approximately 5.6% rests with the top ten. The sequence was collected from a male donor in good health and CMV-seronegative. Source material: PBMCs. The V call is TRBV7-8, the J call TRBJ1-5, with 8 bases aligning to TRBD1. The CDR3 region is CASSLTGGYQPQHF. CDR3 nucleotide sequence: TGTGCCAGCAGCCTTACAGGGGGATACCAGCCCCAGCATTTT. Together with reference TRBV7-8 and TRBJ1-5, the CDR3 gives the full variable domain: GAGVSQSPRYKVAKRGQDVALRCDPISGHVSLFWYQQALGQGPEFLTYFQNEAQLDKSGLPSDRFFAERPEGSVSTLKIQRTQQEDSAVYLCASSLTGGYQPQHFGDGTRLSIL.